This TCR beta chain stems from a study of OX40 agonist ivuxolimab in advanced cancers. Repertoires were generated with immunoSEQ multiplex PCR, while TCRdb's copy carries only in-frame clones and drops some. The sample lists 96,000 or so clones; less than 85% were seen once. The germline V and J ends were trimmed by 1 base and 4 bases, with 11 bases remaining between them. The CDR3 loop spans 15 amino acids. Germline CDR1 LNHDA, CDR2 SQIVND (reference sequence). This TCR was recovered from an adult with an advanced solid tumor such as melanoma, head and neck, liver or kidney cancer. Sequencing used CD4+ or CD8+ T cells sorted from blood, obtained in a trial of the OX40 agonist ivuxolimab. The chain is built from TRBV19 and TRBJ1-5; tentative D call: TRBD1 (5 bases). The CDR3 region is CASSIAGGGNQPQHF. For the CDR3, the DNA is TGTGCCAGTAGTATAGCGGGGGGAGGAAATCAGCCCCAGCATTTT.